What follows are 25 T cell receptor beta chains derived from one specimen sequenced in a study of cytomegalovirus exposure and HLA in healthy donors. PCR employed 60 Vbeta and 13 Jbeta primers. Method: immunoSEQ multiplex PCR; TCRdb's copy keeps in-frame clones and lacks some. Among roughly 120,000 clones listed, over 8% were seen once. Source material: PBMCs. The receptors here all came from a man aged 40-49 years in good health and CMV-seronegative.

This clone has a handful of counts. The chain couples TRBV30 to TRBJ2-1; maybe TRBD2 (7 bases). This CDR3 is built from 13 residues. V lost 7 bases and J 7 bases, leaving 17 bases between the germline ends. Germline CDR1 and CDR2: GTSNPN and SVGIG (reference sequence). The CDR3 sequence is CASIRGAGNEQFF. The DNA for the CDR3 is TGTGCCTCGATACGGGGGGCGGGGAATGAGCAGTTCTTC.

Details on this clone: At one boundary the junction diverges from the germline segment, which might be a read error. V gene TRBV6-5 combines with J gene TRBJ2-5, with D perhaps given as TRBD1 or TRBD2 (5 bases each). The CDR3 consists of 15 residues. Germline values: CDR1 MNHEY, CDR2 SVGAGI. CDR3 DNA: TGTGCCAGCGGTTACAGGACTGGGTTCGGGGAGACCCAGTACTTC. Amino acids: CASGYRTGFGETQYF.

This clone was observed a handful of times. The chain carries TRBV19 and TRBJ2-1, with D unresolved. CDR1 LNHDA and CDR2 SQIVND come from the germline V gene (reference sequence). This CDR3 has 11 residues. Trimming took 2 bases from V and 9 from J, leaving 5 bases between them. CDR3 sequence reads: CASSIFSEQFF. The CDR3 nucleotides are TGTGCCAGTAGTATATTTAGTGAGCAGTTCTTC.

A few counts support this clone. The chain employs TRBV7-2 and TRBJ2-1; 9 bases are shared with TRBD1. Germline trimming cut 0 bases from V and 9 bases from J; bases unmatched to any gene: 9. Germline CDR1 reads SGHTA; CDR2 reads FQGNSA. The CDR3 is 16 residues long. The CDR3 DNA is TGTGCCAGCAGCTTAGCCTCGGGTGGGACAGGGAGTGAGCAGTTCTTC. Protein sequence: CASSLASGGTGSEQFF.

This rearrangement joins TRBV4-1 to TRBJ2-4; 9 nucleotides line up with TRBD1. The germline V gene encodes CDR1 MGHRA and CDR2 YSYEKL. V lost 2 bases to trimming and J lost 5 bases; unmatched junction nucleotides: 10. This CDR3 comprises 17 residues. DNA for the CDR3: TGCGCCAGCAGCCAATCCCCGGGACAGGGAGGCCAAAACATTCAGTACTTC. It encodes CASSQSPGQGGQNIQYF.

This clone showed up just a few times. The chain couples TRBV7-2 to TRBJ1-3; TRBD1 aligns across 8 bases. Germline V gives CDR1 SGHTA, CDR2 FQGNSA. The J segment lost 4 bases and the V segment lost 4 bases, leaving 9 bases of the junction unmatched. The CDR3 contains 16 residues. CDR3 sequence reads: CASSSQQGVGGNTIYF. As DNA, the CDR3 is TGTGCCAGCAGCTCCCAACAGGGGGTGGGAGGAAACACCATATATTTT. Full variable domain (rest looked up from reference TRBV7-2 and TRBJ1-3): GAGVSQSPSNKVTEKGKDVELRCDPISGHTALYWYRQSLGQGLEFLIYFQGNSAPDKSGLPSDRFSAERTGGSVSTLTIQRTQQEDSAVYLCASSSQQGVGGNTIYFGEGSWLTVV.

The V gene is TRBV23-1, the J gene TRBJ2-5; TRBD1 agrees at 8 bases. TRBV23-1 falls under the ORF class, with uncertain function. Trimming took 7 bases from V and 4 from J; bases not matched to a gene: 11. The CDR3 loop spans 15 amino acids. CDR3 in amino acids: CASIRSQGAGETQYF. Written as DNA, the CDR3 is TGCGCCAGCATTAGGTCTCAGGGGGCAGGAGAGACCCAGTACTTC.

This clone was seen more than once but under ten times. V and J are TRBV21-1 and TRBJ2-7; TRBD1 was called by the table and not checked on the DNA. TRBV21-1 constitutes a pseudogene. CDR3 length: 16 amino acids. The CDR3 nucleotides are TGTGCCAGCAGTTTAGCCCGGGACAGGGGATCCTACGAGCAGTACTTC. Protein sequence: CASSLARDRGSYEQYF.

The chain employs TRBV5-1 and TRBJ2-3; TRBD1 matches 9 bases. V lost 3 bases and J lost 1; bases outside the gene matches: 3. There are 15 residues in the CDR3. Germline V gene sequence: CDR1 SGHRS, CDR2 YFSETQ. As DNA, the CDR3 is TGCGCCAGCAGCTGGGGACAGGGAGGCACAGATACGCAGTATTTT. Translation: CASSWGQGGTDTQYF.

In its sample, this clone was seen a few times. This rearrangement joins TRBV7-2 to TRBJ2-7; 9 positions agree with TRBD2. The CDR3 sequence is 15 residues long. Per the germline V gene, CDR1 is SGHTA and CDR2 is FQGNSA. V was clipped by 1 base and J by 3 bases; unmatched bases: 4. CDR3 protein: CASSLDPSGVYEQYF. CDR3 in DNA: TGTGCCAGCAGCTTAGACCCTAGCGGGGTCTACGAGCAGTACTTC. Looking up the rest from reference TRBV7-2 and TRBJ2-7 gives the full variable domain: GAGVSQSPSNKVTEKGKDVELRCDPISGHTALYWYRQSLGQGLEFLIYFQGNSAPDKSGLPSDRFSAERTGGSVSTLTIQRTQQEDSAVYLCASSLDPSGVYEQYFGPGTRLTVT.

The chain employs TRBV2 and TRBJ1-5; no definite D call. Trimming stripped 4 bases from V and 3 bases from J, with 10 bases between. Per the germline V gene, CDR1 is SNHLY and CDR2 is FYNNEI. This CDR3 has 14 residues. The CDR3 sequence: CASSGISVNQPQHF. The CDR3 coding sequence is TGTGCCAGCAGTGGAATCTCGGTCAATCAGCCCCAGCATTTT.

This clone was counted a few times. V usage is TRBV29-1 and J usage is TRBJ1-4; D is unresolved. V dropped 4 bases and J dropped 8 bases, with 14 bases sitting between them. CDR3 length: 13 amino acids. Germline V CDR1 and CDR2: SQVTM, ANQGSEA. CDR3 nucleotides: TGCAGCGTTGGTTGGGGAGGAGAGGAAAAACTGTTTTTT. This gives the protein CSVGWGGEEKLFF.

The CDR3 region has the DNA TGTGCCAGCAGACCGGGACTAGCGCGATGGGAGCAGTTCTTC. Protein product: CASRPGLARWEQFF. The chain employs TRBV27 and TRBJ2-1; 10 nucleotides match TRBD2. Looked up from germline, CDR1 is MNHEY and CDR2 is SMNVEV (reference sequence). CDR3 size: 14 residues. V lost 6 bases, J lost 10 bases, and 9 bases stayed unmatched.

This chain connects TRBV30 to TRBJ1-1; D is perhaps TRBD1 (6 bases). In germline, CDR1 is GTSNPN, CDR2 SVGIG (reference sequence). This CDR3 region has 15 residues. V lost 4 bases and J 1 base, leaving 16 bases between the germline ends. CDR3 nucleotide sequence: TGTGCCTGGACCCTTGGGGGCCCGGGGAACACTGAAGCTTTCTTT. As protein: CAWTLGGPGNTEAFF.

This clone was seen a handful of times. The V gene is TRBV4-2, the J gene TRBJ2-5; maybe TRBD1 (6 bases). Germline V gene sequence: CDR1 LGHNA, CDR2 YNFKEQ. The CDR3 covers 15 residues. Trimming took off 3 bases at V and 6 bases at J, with 17 bases between the two ends. In DNA form, the CDR3 reads TGTGCCAGCAGCCACGAGGGGGAATGGGGAAAGACCCAGTACTTC. Its translation is CASSHEGEWGKTQYF.

The rearrangement uses TRBV28 and TRBJ1-5; TRBD1 might be the D (5 bases). CDR1 and CDR2 (germline): MDHEN, SYDVKM. CDR3 size: 12 residues. V gave up 8 bases and J gave up 7 bases, with 12 bases separating them. The DNA of the CDR3 is TGTGCCAGCCGGGGGGTTGGGCAGCCCCAGCATTTT. Translated, it gives CASRGVGQPQHF.

A few counts support this clone. The chain combines TRBV5-1 with TRBJ2-7, with D maybe TRBD2 (7 bases). This CDR3 contains 14 residues. The ends were cut back, 4 bases at V and 2 bases at J, with 13 bases in the middle. The V gene's germline CDR1 is SGHRS and CDR2 YFSETQ. CDR3 DNA sequence: TGCGCCAGCAGCAGGGAGGGGGATCCCTACGAGCAGTACTTC. Translating it yields CASSREGDPYEQYF.

The chain has TRBV5-4 and TRBJ1-3; D not certain. From germline, CDR1 is SGHNT and CDR2 YYREEE (reference sequence). The V and J ends lost 4 bases and 4 bases respectively, with 12 bases between them. The CDR3 sequence is 14 residues long. CDR3 region: CASSPDLGGNTIYF. The CDR3 DNA is TGTGCCAGCAGCCCGGACTTGGGCGGAAACACCATATATTTT.

The chain has TRBV4-3 and TRBJ1-1; D is perhaps TRBD1 (6 bases). This CDR3 comprises 16 residues. Germline CDR1 and CDR2: LGHNA and YSLEER. V was trimmed by 0 bases and J by 2 bases, leaving 13 bases between them. CDR3 region: CASSQELRQVNTEAFF. The CDR3 DNA follows: TGCGCCAGCAGCCAAGAATTAAGACAGGTCAACACTGAAGCTTTCTTT.

V is TRBV6-4 and J is TRBJ2-3; 9 bases map to TRBD2. Germline CDR1 MRHNA, CDR2 SNTAGT. The CDR3 contains 15 residues. V was clipped by 3 bases and J by 3 bases; unmatched bases: 4. CDR3 sequence: CASSERGGRTDTQYF. CDR3 nucleotide sequence: TGTGCCAGCAGTGAGCGGGGGGGCCGGACAGATACGCAGTATTTT.

This clone was counted a few times. The chain links TRBV6-6 to TRBJ2-2; 9 bases are a match to TRBD1. The V segment lost 6 bases and the J segment 5 bases; nucleotides outside the gene matches: 7. The CDR3 totals 15 residues. From germline, CDR1 is MNHNY and CDR2 SVGAGI (reference sequence). The CDR3 reads CASRPGQGTTGELFF. The CDR3 nucleotides are TGTGCCAGCAGACCGGGACAGGGAACGACCGGGGAGCTGTTTTTT.

This clone was observed a handful of times. This rearrangement joins TRBV7-2 to TRBJ1-1; D gene uncertain. The CDR3 spans 13 residues. CDR1 SGHTA and CDR2 FQGNSA come from the germline V gene. Deletions cut 3 bases from V and 4 bases from J, with 9 bases between. The CDR3 DNA is TGTGCCAGCAGCTTCACAGTATCCACTGAAGCTTTCTTT. Translating gives CASSFTVSTEAFF. Filled out from reference TRBV7-2 and TRBJ1-1, the complete variable domain reads GAGVSQSPSNKVTEKGKDVELRCDPISGHTALYWYRQSLGQGLEFLIYFQGNSAPDKSGLPSDRFSAERTGGSVSTLTIQRTQQEDSAVYLCASSFTVSTEAFFGQGTRLTVV.

The chain employs TRBV11-2 and TRBJ1-3; maybe TRBD1 (5 bases). Trimming took off 3 bases at V and 2 bases at J, with 8 bases between the two ends. The CDR3 covers 14 residues. CDR1 is SGHAT and CDR2 is FQNNGV in the germline V gene. This CDR3 is CASSFSRAGNTIYF. CDR3 coding DNA: TGTGCCAGCAGCTTTTCCAGGGCTGGAAACACCATATATTTT.

The chain uses TRBV7-6 and TRBJ2-3, with D perhaps matching TRBD1 (6 bases). The V end lost 4 bases, the J end lost 7 bases, and 15 bases lay between the germline ends. Germline V gene data show CDR1 as SGHVS and CDR2 as FNYEAQ. The CDR3 runs to 14 residues. The CDR3 coding sequence is TGTGCCAGCAGCTCAAGCAGGGGAAGAAATACGCAGTATTTT. Translated, it gives CASSSSRGRNTQYF.

The chain is built from TRBV28 and TRBJ1-5, with a possible D match to TRBD1 (5 bases). The CDR3 length is 15 residues. Per the germline V gene, CDR1 is MDHEN and CDR2 is SYDVKM. V dropped 4 bases and J dropped 6 bases, with 16 bases sitting between them. The CDR3: CASSSDLAGGQPQHF. The CDR3 region has the DNA TGTGCCAGCAGTTCTGACCTAGCCGGGGGTCAGCCCCAGCATTTT.